This TCR beta chain was documented in a study of T cell repertoires in cytomegalovirus infection. Overall study context: Selection of CMV epitopes for the study included recently identified HLA-C-restricted and well-studied HLA-B-restricted ones. Public TCR beta signatures were indicative of both CMV infection and a matching HLA type. Study-wide results and limits: CMV-specific TCR beta clonotypes restricted by HLA-C were the ones dominating the ex vivo response.

As regards this clonotype: Its specificity is unknown.

TCRdb itself ran the reads through MiXCR, one entry per CDR3 protein. The top ten clones hold 10% to 15% of a sample with approximately 910,000 distinct CDR3 sequences, 30% to 40% of them seen once. The receptor was isolated from a human donor in good health (CMV status not recorded). Some clones in this sample may be carry-over from other donors' samples. Specimen: cultured CD8+ T cells from PBMCs, collected from culture after CMV antigen stimulation.

The CDR3: CASSYTGAGTEAFF. In DNA form, the CDR3 reads TGTGCCAGCAGTTACACGGGCGCAGGAACTGAAGCTTTCTTT. This sequence joins TRBV6-2 or TRBV6-3 and TRBJ1-1, with unresolved D. Trimming shortened V by 2 bases and J by 5 bases, and 12 bases separated the two germline ends. This CDR3 region has 14 residues. The germline CDR1 and CDR2 sequences are MNHEY and SVGEGT.